This T cell receptor beta chain came from a study of PD-1 blockade in classical Hodgkin lymphoma. Study-level points and caveats: Some patients began nivolumab under 1 year after ASCT. These patients were excluded from later analyses.

Patients all relapsed after autologous stem cell transplantation, and there was variation in brentuximab vedotin exposure. With respect to this clone: What it recognizes is unknown.

Measured with immunoSEQ multiplex PCR; TCRdb has only the in-frame clones, and not every one. The sample carries roughly 140,000 clones, about four fifths recorded once. This TCR was sampled from a human donor with classical Hodgkin lymphoma. Sequencing was performed on peripheral blood mononuclear cells (PBMCs), taken before the second cycle of nivolumab.

This CDR3 reads CASSSAGKADYGYTF. CDR3 nucleotide sequence: TGTGCCAGCAGCTCCGCAGGGAAAGCTGACTATGGCTACACCTTC. The J gene is TRBJ1-2, the V gene TRBV5-4, with a tentative D call TRBD1 (5 bases). Trimming left V 3 bases short and J 3 bases short, with 15 bases between. Germline V gene lookup returns CDR1 SGHNT and CDR2 YYREEE (reference sequence). The CDR3 is 15 residues long.